This section outlines one T cell receptor beta chain sequence together with its context. Its antigen is unidentified. This specimen belongs to a study of blood T cells in healthy people across ages. Overall study results and limits: Diversity of TCR beta correlated strongly with naive T cell percentage.

The CDR3 totals 16 residues. V was clipped by 4 bases and J by 1 base, with 16 bases between them. CDR1 and CDR2 (germline): SGHAT, FQNNGV. PCR was performed a second time for roughly 7 to 12 cycles using a sample-barcoded 5' primer and a J-beta primer mix. TCRdb itself ran the 5' RACE reads through MiXCR, one entry per CDR3 protein. The table records about 800,000 distinct CDR3 sequences, roughly 25% of them present only once. This same sample was also part of a study on T cells of mothers and their children. That paper states: Among related mother-child pairs, overlap was slightly higher than in unrelated pairs, though not significantly.

The sequenced material came from blood. The sequence was obtained from a boy aged 5-17 years in good health. V is TRBV11-2 and J is TRBJ2-5, with D perhaps assigned TRBD1 or TRBD2 (6 bases each). CDR3 protein: CASSSYPGAPQETQYF. The CDR3 region has the DNA TGTGCCAGCAGCTCCTATCCGGGGGCGCCCCAAGAGACCCAGTACTTC.